Presented here are 28 T cell receptor beta chains from one specimen sequenced in a study of blood T cell repertoires in COVID-19. The table came from immunoSEQ multiplex PCR; TCRdb's copy has only in-frame clones and leaves some out. Here the sample spans 150,000 to 190,000 clones, 65% to 85% being singletons. The sequenced sample consisted of peripheral blood. These TCRs come from a woman aged 80 or over with acute or convalescent COVID-19.

This sequence joins TRBV9 and TRBJ2-3; D unresolved. Between the trimmed V and J ends, which lost 1 base and 5 bases, there was a span of 23 bases. CDR3 size: 18 residues. Looked up from germline, CDR1 is SGDLS and CDR2 is YYNGEE. The CDR3 coding sequence is TGTGCCAGCAGCGTATCTAGTAGGAGCGCCTCGTCGCAAGATACGCAGTATTTT. Translated: CASSVSSRSASSQDTQYF.

This chain links TRBV6-2 or TRBV6-3 with TRBJ1-1, with 10 nucleotides matching TRBD1. This CDR3 is 15 amino acids long. The junction had 5 bases not matched to a gene; V was cut back by 2 bases and J by 5 bases. CDR1 is MNHEY, CDR2 SVGEGT, per germline. The CDR3 protein is CASSYLTGGNTEAFF. The CDR3, as DNA: TGTGCCAGCAGTTACCTGACAGGGGGCAATACTGAAGCTTTCTTT.

The chain has TRBV30 and TRBJ1-1, with D maybe TRBD1 (5 bases). This CDR3 comprises 11 residues. Germline-derived CDR1 and CDR2 are GTSNPN and SVGIG (reference sequence). V lost 3 bases, J lost 10 bases, and 12 bases lay in between. The CDR3 DNA follows: TGTGCCTGGAGGGGGGGTTCGGGAGCTTTCTTT. This translates into CAWRGGSGAFF.

The count of this clone is one. The V call is TRBV14, the J call TRBJ1-2; 9 bases line up with TRBD1. Per germline, CDR1 SGHDN and CDR2 FVKESK. V trimming: 4 bases; J trimming: 4 bases; junction bases outside the gene matches: 1. The CDR3 totals 13 residues. The CDR3 sequence is CASSPGQGYGYTF. As DNA, the CDR3 is TGTGCCAGCAGCCCGGGACAGGGCTATGGCTACACCTTC.

V is TRBV5-6 and J is TRBJ2-7; 9 positions agree with TRBD1. Germline trimming cut 1 base from V and 4 bases from J; bases unmatched to any gene: 6. The CDR3 runs to 15 residues. Germline V lookup: CDR1 SGHDT, CDR2 YYEEEE. The CDR3 bases are TGTGCCAGCAGCTTGTTGGGACAGGGTCGTTACGAGCAGTACTTC. This sequence encodes CASSLLGQGRYEQYF. The variable domain in full, with the rest retrieved from reference TRBV5-6 and TRBJ2-7, is DAGVTQSPTHLIKTRGQQVTLRCSPKSGHDTVSWYQQALGQGPQFIFQYYEEEERQRGNFPDRFSGHQFPNYSSELNVNALLLGDSALYLCASSLLGQGRYEQYFGPGTRLTVT.

The chain employs TRBV5-5 and TRBJ1-1; D perhaps matches TRBD1 (5 bases). V lost 4 bases, J lost 2 bases, and 21 bases lay in between. The CDR3 runs to 17 residues. Germline V lookup: CDR1 SGHKS, CDR2 YYEKEE (reference sequence). The CDR3 is CASSPRWGVLTNTEAFF. The CDR3 coding sequence is TGTGCCAGCAGCCCCCGGTGGGGCGTACTCACAAACACTGAAGCTTTCTTT.

The chain uses TRBV11-3 and TRBJ2-3, with TRBD2 as a possible D gene (6 bases). The CDR3 is 12 residues long. The germline V gene encodes CDR1 SGHNT and CDR2 YENEEA. V shed 5 bases and J shed 5 bases, with 8 bases lying between them. Here the CDR3 DNA reads TGTGCCAGCAGCACCGGGGGAGATACGCAGTATTTT. It translates to CASSTGGDTQYF.

In its sample, this clone was seen a few times. The genes are TRBV6-2 or TRBV6-3 and TRBJ1-2, with D possibly being TRBD1 (5 bases). CDR1 and CDR2 (germline): MNHEY, SVGEGT. This CDR3 region has 14 residues. V gave up 6 bases and J gave up 8 bases, with 19 bases separating them. The CDR3 here is CASSPIPRVGGYTF. In nucleotides, the CDR3 is TGTGCCAGCAGCCCGATCCCCAGGGTCGGCGGCTACACCTTC.

This clone was detected only a few times. The rearrangement joins TRBV10-3 to TRBJ2-3; 8 bases line up with TRBD1. Germline loops: CDR1 ENHRY, CDR2 SYGVKD. Trimming took 4 bases from V and 2 from J; bases not matched to a gene: 5. This CDR3 is 15 amino acids long. In DNA form, the CDR3 reads TGTGCCATCAGTGTTTCGGACAGGGCCACAGATACGCAGTATTTT. It specifies CAISVSDRATDTQYF.

This clone was counted a single time. V gene TRBV18 combines with J gene TRBJ1-2, with 11 bases identical to TRBD1. This CDR3 comprises 14 residues. Germline V gene data show CDR1 as KGHSH and CDR2 as LQKENI. Trimming removed 3 bases from V and 8 bases from J; junction bases left unmatched: 5. In DNA, the CDR3 is TGTGCCAGCTCACCGGACAGGGGGCGCGTGGGCTACACCTTC. Protein sequence: CASSPDRGRVGYTF.

The chain joins TRBV3-1 (or the pseudogene TRBV3-2) to TRBJ2-1; 10 nucleotides match TRBD1. The trim removed 4 bases at V and 5 bases at J, leaving 8 bases unmatched. This CDR3 region has 16 residues. The germline V gene has CDR1 LGHDT and CDR2 YNNKEL (reference sequence). CDR3 nucleotide sequence: TGTGCCAGCAGCCTCATTCCGGGACAGGGGAACAATGAGCAGTTCTTC. It codes for CASSLIPGQGNNEQFF.

The rearrangement joins TRBV6-5 to TRBJ1-4, with TRBD1 matching over 10 bases. Germline values: CDR1 MNHEY, CDR2 SVGAGI. The V segment lost 7 bases and the J segment 7 bases; nucleotides outside the gene matches: 9. The CDR3 spans 15 residues. CDR3 in amino acids: CASTVNRDRGEKLFF. CDR3 bases: TGTGCCAGCACCGTAAACCGGGACAGGGGTGAAAAACTGTTTTTT.

This clone was detected only a few times. The V and J genes are TRBV7-2 and TRBJ1-5, with D tentatively TRBD1 (6 bases). CDR1 and CDR2 (germline): SGHTA, FQGNSA. There are 15 residues in the CDR3. V gave up 5 bases and J gave up 5 bases, with 16 bases separating them. The CDR3, as DNA: TGTGCCAGCAGCCCGGGGACACAAACCCATCAGCCCCAGCATTTT. It yields the protein CASSPGTQTHQPQHF. Drawing the rest from reference TRBV7-2 and TRBJ1-5, the complete variable domain is GAGVSQSPSNKVTEKGKDVELRCDPISGHTALYWYRQSLGQGLEFLIYFQGNSAPDKSGLPSDRFSAERTGGSVSTLTIQRTQQEDSAVYLCASSPGTQTHQPQHFGDGTRLSIL.

The chain has TRBV7-3 and TRBJ2-2; TRBD2 is a possible D gene (5 bases). Trimming took off 2 bases at V and 0 bases at J, with 13 bases between the two ends. There are 17 residues in the CDR3. In germline, CDR1 is SGHTA, CDR2 FQGTGA. The CDR3 loop is CASSLGRGRSNTGELFF. DNA for the CDR3: TGTGCCAGCAGCTTAGGAAGAGGGAGATCGAACACCGGGGAGCTGTTTTTT. The complete variable domain, with remaining parts taken from reference TRBV7-3 and TRBJ2-2, reads GAGVSQTPSNKVTEKGKYVELRCDPISGHTALYWYRQSLGQGPEFLIYFQGTGAADDSGLPNDRFFAVRPEGSVSTLKIQRTERGDSAVYLCASSLGRGRSNTGELFFGEGSRLTVL.

The chain links TRBV6-1 to TRBJ1-1; the match to TRBD1 covers 8 bases. The CDR3 length is 17 residues. The V segment lost 2 bases and the J segment 4 bases; nucleotides outside the gene matches: 12. The germline gives CDR1 MNHNS, CDR2 SASEGT. CDR3 sequence reads: CASSEYHNRQGTTEAFF. CDR3 DNA: TGTGCCAGCAGTGAATACCATAATAGACAGGGGACCACTGAAGCTTTCTTT.

This clone was recorded only once. The CDR3 region has the DNA TGTGCCAGCAGCCGAACCGCTAGCGGGAGTCGTGGGTACAATGAGCAGTTCTTC. Its protein product is CASSRTASGSRGYNEQFF. The chain recombines TRBV3-1 (or the pseudogene TRBV3-2) with TRBJ2-1, with 10 nucleotides matching TRBD2. The CDR3 runs 18 residues. The V and J ends lost 4 bases and 4 bases, in that order; junction bases with no gene match: 13. CDR1 and CDR2 (germline): LGHDT, YNNKEL (reference sequence).

The rearrangement joins TRBV3-1 (or the pseudogene TRBV3-2) to TRBJ2-5; 7 positions match TRBD1. The CDR3 totals 13 residues. V shed 5 bases, J shed 1 base, and the junction held 1 base outside the gene matches. The germline gives CDR1 LGHDT, CDR2 YNNKEL (reference sequence). CDR3 region: CASSGDSQETQYF. DNA for the CDR3: TGTGCCAGCAGCGGGGACAGCCAAGAGACCCAGTACTTC.

This clone turned up a few times. In nucleotides, the CDR3 is TGTGCTAGTGGTTTGTCTGTTCCCCGGATAATAGCGGCTGGGACCTACAATGAGCAGTTCTTC. Amino acids: CASGLSVPRIIAAGTYNEQFF. This chain joins TRBV12-5 and TRBJ2-1; a weak D match, TRBD2 (6 bases). V gave up 2 bases and J gave up 2 bases, with 28 bases separating them. There are 21 residues in the CDR3. Germline CDR1 LGHNT, CDR2 FRNRAP.

This clone was seen only once. The V and J genes are TRBV19 and TRBJ2-5; D is possibly TRBD2 (5 bases). The CDR3 sequence is 15 residues long. Germline values: CDR1 LNHDA, CDR2 SQIVND (reference sequence). Deletions cut 5 bases from V and 2 bases from J, with 15 bases between. Written as DNA, the CDR3 is TGTGCCAGTAGTCCCACCGGACTCGCGCAAGAGACCCAGTACTTC. As protein: CASSPTGLAQETQYF.

The V call is TRBV6-6, the J call TRBJ2-3; tentatively, D is TRBD2 (6 bases). Germline V gene data show CDR1 as MNHNY and CDR2 as SVGAGI (reference sequence). Between the trimmed V and J ends, which lost 5 bases and 7 bases, there was a span of 16 bases. This CDR3 region has 14 residues. CDR3 DNA sequence: TGTGCCAGCAGTCGATCGGCGGGGCAGAATACGCAGTATTTT. This codes for CASSRSAGQNTQYF.

The chain combines TRBV5-1 with TRBJ1-6, with D tentatively TRBD1 (5 bases). Germline V lookup: CDR1 SGHRS, CDR2 YFSETQ. The CDR3 sequence is 16 residues long. V was shortened by 0 bases and J by 5 bases, with 12 bases between the two germline ends. Here the CDR3 DNA reads TGCGCCAGCAGCTTGGCCAGCGGAGGGGATAATTCACCCCTCCACTTT. It is translated as CASSLASGGDNSPLHF.

V usage is TRBV2 and J usage is TRBJ2-3, with TRBD2 as a possible D gene (6 bases). Trimming shortened V by 7 bases and J by 2 bases, and 16 bases separated the two germline ends. The CDR3 length is 15 residues. Looked up from germline, CDR1 is SNHLY and CDR2 is FYNNEI. The CDR3 sequence: CASKTIGTPTDTQYF. The CDR3 DNA sequence: TGTGCCAGCAAAACTATCGGGACTCCCACAGATACGCAGTATTTT.

This chain links TRBV10-3 with TRBJ2-1; D uncertain. V shed 4 bases and J shed 6 bases, with 7 bases lying between them. The CDR3 length is 12 residues. Germline V gene lookup returns CDR1 ENHRY and CDR2 SYGVKD. In nucleotides, the CDR3 is TGTGCCATCAGTGTTAGTGGCAATGAGCAGTTCTTC. Protein sequence: CAISVSGNEQFF.

J is TRBJ2-2 and V is TRBV5-4; D gene uncertain. The CDR3 loop spans 15 amino acids. Germline-derived CDR1 and CDR2 are SGHNT and YYREEE (reference sequence). V shed 3 bases and J shed 1 base, with 10 bases lying between them. This CDR3 reads CASSSAQKNTGELFF. In DNA, the CDR3 is TGTGCCAGCAGCTCGGCACAGAAGAACACCGGGGAGCTGTTTTTT.

This sequence joins TRBV7-2 and TRBJ1-6, with 8 bases identical to TRBD1. CDR1 is SGHTA and CDR2 is FQGNSA in the germline V gene. The V gene end was trimmed by 6 bases and the J gene end by 10 bases; junction bases not matched to a gene: 11. The CDR3 length is 15 residues. CDR3 region: CASRPPDRVNSPLHF. CDR3 DNA sequence: TGTGCCAGCAGACCGCCGGACAGGGTAAACTCACCCCTCCACTTT.

CDR3 protein: CACFRTGGNPSYGYTF. CDR3 nucleotides: TGTGCCTGTTTTAGGACAGGGGGGAACCCCAGCTATGGCTACACCTTC. This chain links TRBV30 with TRBJ1-2, with 10 bases aligning to TRBD1. V lost 6 bases and J lost 4; bases outside the gene matches: 14. CDR1 is GTSNPN, CDR2 SVGIG, per germline (reference sequence). This CDR3 region has 16 residues. Drawing the rest from reference TRBV30 and TRBJ1-2, the complete variable domain is SQTIHQWPATLVQPVGSPLSLECTVEGTSNPNLYWYRQAAGRGLQLLFYSVGIGQISSEVPQNLSASRPQDRQFILSSKKLLLSDSGFYLCACFRTGGNPSYGYTFGSGTRLTVV.

In the case of this clone: Other DNA variants within this sample encode the same CDR3. The gene calls are TRBV6-5 and TRBJ2-7; 9 nucleotides agree with TRBD1. Germline V lookup: CDR1 MNHEY, CDR2 SVGAGI. The CDR3 contains 14 residues. J lost 1 base, V lost 6 bases, and 4 bases had no gene match. The CDR3 region is CASSTTGGSYEQYF. In DNA, the CDR3 is TGTGCCAGCAGCACGACAGGGGGGTCCTACGAGCAGTACTTC.

V is TRBV19 and J is TRBJ1-2; D call uncertain. The V end was cut by 6 bases, the J end by 4 bases, with 9 bases between. The CDR3 contains 12 residues. Germline V gene sequence: CDR1 LNHDA, CDR2 SQIVND (reference sequence). The CDR3: CASRIPVYGYTF. CDR3 coding DNA: TGTGCCAGTAGGATCCCGGTCTATGGCTACACCTTC.